The 23 T cell receptor beta chains in this list originate from one sample, sequenced in a study of blood T cell repertoires in COVID-19. The protocol was immunoSEQ multiplex PCR, while the TCRdb copy is restricted to in-frame clones and leaves out a portion. In the table there are about 180,000 clones, 84% of which are singletons. The sequenced sample consisted of peripheral blood. The source of these receptors is a human donor in a cohort sampled during active COVID-19.

V and J are TRBV11-3 and TRBJ2-7, with D possibly being TRBD1 (5 bases). This CDR3 contains 13 residues. Germline values: CDR1 SGHNT, CDR2 YENEEA. Trimming took off 2 bases at V and 3 bases at J, with 8 bases between the two ends. The DNA for the CDR3 is TGTGCCAGCAGCTTAAGACAGAACTACGAGCAGTACTTC. Translating it yields CASSLRQNYEQYF.

This clone was recorded a few times. This chain uses TRBV6-5 with TRBJ2-7; D is unclear. Germline V gene data show CDR1 as MNHEY and CDR2 as SVGAGI. The V and J ends lost 4 bases and 3 bases respectively, with 7 bases between them. The CDR3 has 12 residues. In DNA, the CDR3 is TGTGCCAGCAGTTCCGGTTTCTACGAGCAGTACTTC. It specifies CASSSGFYEQYF.

The V call is TRBV6-5, the J call TRBJ1-1, with TRBD1 matching 7 bases. Losses at the gene ends were 6 bases for V and 1 base for J; bases not matched to a gene: 5. The CDR3 has 14 residues. The germline V gene encodes CDR1 MNHEY and CDR2 SVGAGI. CDR3 loop: CASRADRENTEAFF. The CDR3 coding sequence is TGTGCCAGCAGGGCCGACAGGGAGAACACTGAAGCTTTCTTT.

The chain employs TRBV5-4 and TRBJ2-7; D might be TRBD1 (6 bases). Trimming removed 3 bases from V and 0 bases from J, with 16 bases in between. Germline CDR1 SGHNT, CDR2 YYREEE (reference sequence). This CDR3 has 16 amino acids. This chain's CDR3 is CASSSRDNPNSYEQYF. The CDR3 DNA is TGTGCCAGCAGCTCCCGGGACAACCCCAACTCCTACGAGCAGTACTTC.

J is TRBJ1-5 and V is TRBV9; 11 nucleotides match TRBD1. The CDR3 consists of 18 residues. Germline values: CDR1 SGDLS, CDR2 YYNGEE. The trim removed 0 bases at V and 1 base at J, leaving 6 bases unmatched. CDR3 sequence: CASSVGGTGGESNQPQHF. CDR3 nucleotides: TGTGCCAGCAGCGTAGGTGGGACAGGGGGAGAGAGCAATCAGCCCCAGCATTTT.

V usage is TRBV9 and J usage is TRBJ2-7; the D gene is possibly TRBD1 (5 bases). The germline CDR1 and CDR2 sequences are SGDLS and YYNGEE. The germline V and J ends were trimmed by 0 bases and 5 bases, with 9 bases remaining between them. The CDR3 spans 13 residues. The CDR3 DNA follows: TGTGCCAGCAGCGTAGATGGGGCCCACGAGCAGTACTTC. This sequence encodes CASSVDGAHEQYF.

The chain recombines TRBV12-3 or TRBV12-4 with TRBJ2-5; a weak D match, TRBD1 (5 bases). With 6 bases removed from V and 2 bases from J, the gap between germline ends came to 10 bases. The CDR3 length is 13 residues. CDR3 bases: TGTGCCAGCAGAGGAGCAGGGCAAGAGACCCAGTACTTC. Translation: CASRGAGQETQYF.

V gene TRBV6-1 combines with J gene TRBJ1-4; the D gene is possibly TRBD1 (6 bases). V was trimmed by 3 bases and J by 11 bases, leaving 7 bases between them. Per germline, CDR1 MNHNS and CDR2 SASEGT. The CDR3 length is 11 residues. The CDR3 nucleotides read TGTGCCAGCAGTGAGAGGGGGAAACTGTTTTTT. This codes for CASSERGKLFF.

The V and J genes are TRBV7-9 and TRBJ2-1, with D possibly matching TRBD2 (5 bases). The CDR3 is made up of 12 amino acids. The V end lost 1 base, the J end lost 10 bases, and 8 bases lay between the germline ends. In germline, CDR1 is SEHNR, CDR2 FQNEAQ (reference sequence). DNA of the CDR3: TGTGCCAGCAGCTTAGTTGAGGGCGAGCAGTTCTTC. It specifies CASSLVEGEQFF.

The V and J genes are TRBV19 and TRBJ1-2, with D uncertain. Germline V gene data show CDR1 as LNHDA and CDR2 as SQIVND (reference sequence). V lost 0 bases and J lost 0, with 8 bases in between. The CDR3 has 15 amino acids. The CDR3 spells CASSIDSVSNYGYTF. The CDR3 nucleotides read TGTGCCAGTAGTATAGATTCGGTCTCTAACTATGGCTACACCTTC.

The J gene is TRBJ2-5, the V gene TRBV3-1 (or the pseudogene TRBV3-2); 8 bases fit TRBD2. The junction had 10 bases not matched to a gene; V was cut back by 0 bases and J by 1 base. CDR1 is LGHDT, CDR2 YNNKEL, per germline (reference sequence). The CDR3 length is 18 residues. The CDR3 sequence: CASSQDVLRGGTQETQYF. CDR3 DNA: TGTGCCAGCAGCCAAGATGTACTTCGGGGGGGTACCCAAGAGACCCAGTACTTC.

The chain joins TRBV10-3 to TRBJ1-1; 9 bases align to TRBD1. V was clipped by 6 bases and J by 4 bases; unmatched bases: 9. The germline V gene encodes CDR1 ENHRY and CDR2 SYGVKD. The CDR3 is 15 amino acids. The CDR3 DNA is TGTGCCATCAGGGGGACAGGGCGGGTTGCCACTGAAGCTTTCTTT. This codes for CAIRGTGRVATEAFF.

The chain has TRBV5-1 and TRBJ2-3, with TRBD2 matching 9 bases. The junction had 8 bases not matched to a gene; V was cut back by 0 bases and J by 6 bases. The germline CDR1 and CDR2 sequences are SGHRS and YFSETQ. The CDR3 runs 16 residues. The CDR3 DNA sequence: TGCGCCAGCAGCTTGGAGGGCGGGGGGGCTGGGGATACGCAGTATTTT. As protein: CASSLEGGGAGDTQYF.

The genes are TRBV24-1 and TRBJ2-7; 9 bases match TRBD1. Germline trimming cut 3 bases from V and 5 bases from J; bases unmatched to any gene: 4. The germline gives CDR1 KGHDR, CDR2 SFDVKD. The CDR3 is made up of 14 amino acids. This chain's CDR3 is CATSDGTGSDEQYF. The CDR3, as DNA: TGTGCCACCAGTGATGGGACAGGGTCAGACGAGCAGTACTTC.

This clone was recorded only once. The chain carries TRBV7-9 and TRBJ1-2; D gene ambiguous. The CDR3 extends over 14 amino acids. Germline assignment: CDR1 SEHNR and CDR2 FQNEAQ (reference sequence). Deletions cut 2 bases from V and 1 base from J, with 8 bases between. The CDR3 region has the DNA TGTGCCAGCAGCTTACATGGCATTAACTATGGCTACACCTTC. It encodes CASSLHGINYGYTF.

J is TRBJ2-1 and V is TRBV4-2; the match to TRBD2 covers 9 bases. Looked up from germline, CDR1 is LGHNA and CDR2 is YNFKEQ. The CDR3 has 19 residues. Unmatched junction bases numbered 10, after V lost 1 base and J lost 0 bases. The CDR3 spells CASSQVGRGGPSSYNEQFF. CDR3 nucleotide sequence: TGTGCCAGCAGCCAAGTGGGGCGGGGGGGCCCGAGCTCCTACAATGAGCAGTTCTTC.

The chain couples TRBV5-1 to TRBJ2-1; the match to TRBD2 covers 8 bases. V dropped 4 bases and J dropped 4; count of bases not matched to a gene: 7. The CDR3 runs 15 residues. CDR1 SGHRS and CDR2 YFSETQ come from the germline V gene. The CDR3 DNA reads as TGCGCCAGCAGCCGTAGCGGGGAGATGTACAATGAGCAGTTCTTC. It encodes CASSRSGEMYNEQFF.

This rearrangement joins TRBV7-7 to TRBJ2-5, with 8 bases matching TRBD2. This CDR3 contains 16 residues. In germline, CDR1 is SSHAT, CDR2 FNYEAQ (reference sequence). J lost 5 bases, V lost 2 bases, and 10 bases had no gene match. The CDR3 DNA follows: TGTGCCAGCAGCTTAATCGGGGGGGCCGCGGAGGAGACCCAGTACTTC. Protein product: CASSLIGGAAEETQYF.

The chain has TRBV24-1 and TRBJ2-1, with a possible D match to TRBD2 (6 bases). The CDR3 contains 15 residues. CDR1 is KGHDR and CDR2 is SFDVKD in the germline V gene. V shed 3 bases and J shed 8 bases, with 16 bases lying between them. The CDR3 loop is CATSDPTSPFDEQFF. In DNA form, the CDR3 reads TGTGCCACCAGTGATCCGACTAGTCCCTTCGATGAGCAGTTCTTC.

This chain connects TRBV6-6 to TRBJ1-6, with TRBD1 matching over 7 bases. Germline-derived CDR1 and CDR2 are MNHNY and SVGAGI (reference sequence). V was pared by 0 bases and J by 5 bases, with 4 bases of the junction left unmatched. The CDR3 runs to 16 residues. The CDR3 reads CASSYSKDRNNSPLHF. The CDR3 DNA is TGTGCCAGCAGTTACTCCAAGGACAGGAATAATTCACCCCTCCACTTT.

This chain links TRBV9 with TRBJ2-7; D is undetermined. Trimming removed 3 bases at V and 3 bases at J, with 10 bases between. In germline, CDR1 is SGDLS, CDR2 YYNGEE. The CDR3 sequence is 13 residues long. The CDR3 protein is CASSASGDYEQYF. For the CDR3, the DNA is TGTGCCAGCAGCGCCTCCGGAGACTACGAGCAGTACTTC.

The chain recombines TRBV9 with TRBJ1-2; 9 bases agree with TRBD1. V was clipped by 4 bases and J by 4 bases; unmatched bases: 11. The germline gives CDR1 SGDLS, CDR2 YYNGEE. This CDR3 is 16 amino acids long. The CDR3 DNA is TGTGCCAGCAGCCTTATTTCCGGGACAGGGACCTATGGCTACACCTTC. It yields the protein CASSLISGTGTYGYTF.

The CDR3 DNA reads TGTGCCAGTAGTATAGCTAGCGGGGATTACATTCAGTACTTC. This translates into CASSIASGDYIQYF. This rearrangement joins TRBV19 to TRBJ2-4; 9 nucleotides align to TRBD2. The CDR3 is 14 amino acids. Trimming at V came to 1 base and at J to 8 bases, leaving 3 bases not matched to a gene. Germline V gives CDR1 LNHDA, CDR2 SQIVND (reference sequence).